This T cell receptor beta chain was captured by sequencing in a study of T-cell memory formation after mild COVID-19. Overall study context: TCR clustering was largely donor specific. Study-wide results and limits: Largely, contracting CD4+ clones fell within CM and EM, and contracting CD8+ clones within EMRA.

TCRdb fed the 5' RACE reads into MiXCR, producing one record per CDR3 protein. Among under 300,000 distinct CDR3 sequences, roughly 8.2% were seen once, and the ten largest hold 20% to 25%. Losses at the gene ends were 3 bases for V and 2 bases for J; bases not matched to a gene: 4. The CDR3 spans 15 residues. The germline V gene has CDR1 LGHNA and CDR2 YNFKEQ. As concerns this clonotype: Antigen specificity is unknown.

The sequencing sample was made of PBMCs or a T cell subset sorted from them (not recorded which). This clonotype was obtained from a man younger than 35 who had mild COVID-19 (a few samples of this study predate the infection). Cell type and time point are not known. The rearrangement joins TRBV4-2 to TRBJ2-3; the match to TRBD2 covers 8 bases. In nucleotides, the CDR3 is TGTGCCAGCAGCCACACGGGGGGGATCACAGATACGCAGTATTTT. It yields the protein CASSHTGGITDTQYF.